This TCR beta chain was captured in a study of shared clonotypes between healthy human individuals. Looking at the study overall: CD4 naive and CD4 memory each took three plates per donor, while CD8 naive took two and CD8 memory one. Study-level points and caveats: Larger estimated richness was generally recorded for naive subsets relative to memory subsets.

The CDR3 is 11 amino acids. The J segment lost 9 bases and the V segment lost 5 bases, leaving 0 bases of the junction unmatched. From germline, CDR1 is MNHEY and CDR2 SMNVEV (reference sequence). In the naive CD8 group, cells lacked CD45RO and were positively selected for CCR7, so terminally differentiated effector memory CD45RA+ cells were left out. The authors loaded around 220 ng DNA, around 30,000 T cell genomes, into sorted-subset replicate PCRs. The method was immunoSEQ multiplex PCR; TCRdb's version includes in-frame clones alone and lacks a portion of them. Here the sample spans about 590,000 clones, 95% to 96% being singletons. A note on this clone: Its target is unknown. Other DNA sequences of this sample code for an identical CDR3.

The sequence came from a woman aged 25 to 39 in good health. The chain is built from TRBV27 and TRBJ2-1; 8 bases line up with TRBD2. The material sequenced was naive CD8+ T cells sorted from blood. The CDR3 here is CASSLAGEQFF. Here the CDR3 DNA reads TGTGCCAGCAGTCTAGCGGGTGAGCAGTTCTTC.